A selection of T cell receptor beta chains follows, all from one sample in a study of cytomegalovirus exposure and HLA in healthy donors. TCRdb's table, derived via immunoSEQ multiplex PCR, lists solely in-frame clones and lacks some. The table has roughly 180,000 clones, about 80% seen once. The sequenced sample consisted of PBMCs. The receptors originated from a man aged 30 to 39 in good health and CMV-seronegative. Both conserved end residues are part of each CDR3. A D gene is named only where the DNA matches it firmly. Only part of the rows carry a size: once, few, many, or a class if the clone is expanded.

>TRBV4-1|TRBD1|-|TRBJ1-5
TGCGCCAGCAGCCTTGCACCGGGACAGGCCCATCAGCCCCAGCATTTT
CASSLAPGQAHQPQHF
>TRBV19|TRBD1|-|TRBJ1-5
TGTGCCAGCGAGACAGGGTTGCACAATCAGCCCCAGCATTTT
CASETGLHNQPQHF
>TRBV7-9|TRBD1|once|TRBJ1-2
TGTGCCAGCAGCTCAGACAGGGTTGGCTACACCTTC
CASSSDRVGYTF
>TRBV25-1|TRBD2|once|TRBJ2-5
TGTGCCAGCAGTGCGCGACTAGCGGGGCAAGAGACCCAGTACTTC
CASSARLAGQETQYF
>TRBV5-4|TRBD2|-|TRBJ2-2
TGTGCCAGCAGCGTTACTAGCGGGACAGCTGGGGAGCTGTTTTTT
CASSVTSGTAGELFF
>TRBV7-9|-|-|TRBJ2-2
TGTGCCAGCAGTCGAGACAGTTCCCCCGGGGAGCTGTTTTTT
CASSRDSSPGELFF
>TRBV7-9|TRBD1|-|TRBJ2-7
TGTGCCAGCAGCTCCGACAGGGGAAGTTACGAGCAGTACTTC
CASSSDRGSYEQYF
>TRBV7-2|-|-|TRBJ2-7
TGTGCCAGCAGCGTATCCAGGGTCCACGAGCAGTACTTC
CASSVSRVHEQYF
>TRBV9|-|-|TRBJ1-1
TGTGCCAGCAGCGGGGACACATCGAACACTGAAGCTTTCTTT
CASSGDTSNTEAFF
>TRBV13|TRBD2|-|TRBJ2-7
TGTGCCAGCAGCCCCCGACTAGCGGGAACGGAGCAGTACTTC
CASSPRLAGTEQYF
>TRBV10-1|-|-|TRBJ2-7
TGCGCCAGCAGTGAGACAGGGTTTTCCTACGAGCAGTACTTC
CASSETGFSYEQYF
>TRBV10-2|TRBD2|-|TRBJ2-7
TGCGCCAGCATCCCGGGACTAGCGGCCTACGAGCAGTACTTC
CASIPGLAAYEQYF
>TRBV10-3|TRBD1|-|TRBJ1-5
TGTGCCATCAGTGACCCAGGGGGTGTTCAGCCCCAGCATTTT
CAISDPGGVQPQHF
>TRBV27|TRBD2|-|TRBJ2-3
TGTGCCAGCAGTTTCACGAAGACTAGCGGGAGGTCGGATACGCAGTATTTT
CASSFTKTSGRSDTQYF
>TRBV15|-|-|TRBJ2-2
TGTGCCACCAGCAGAGTCTCGTCAGGGGCGGGTCCCGGGGAGCTGTTTTTT
CATSRVSSGAGPGELFF
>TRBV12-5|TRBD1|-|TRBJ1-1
TGTGCTACCACTACTCCGGGACAGGGTGGGGAAGCTTTCTTT
CATTTPGQGGEAFF
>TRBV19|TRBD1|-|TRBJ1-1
TGTGCCAGTAGTGCCGACAGGGAAATCACTGAAGCTTTCTTT
CASSADREITEAFF
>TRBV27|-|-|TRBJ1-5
TGTGCCAGCAGTGATCAGGGGAATCAGCCCCAGCATTTT
CASSDQGNQPQHF
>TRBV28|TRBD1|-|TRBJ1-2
TGTGCCAGCAGCTCTCAGGGGGCGCCTAACTATGGCTACACCTTC
CASSSQGAPNYGYTF
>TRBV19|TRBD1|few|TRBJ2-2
TGTGCCAGTAGTATATCCAGGGGGATCGGGGAGCTGTTTTTT
CASSISRGIGELFF
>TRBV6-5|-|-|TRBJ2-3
TGTGCCAGCAGGGCCGCGGGAACTACAGATACGCAGTATTTT
CASRAAGTTDTQYF
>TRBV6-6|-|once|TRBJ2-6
TGTGCCAGCAGTTACAGCCCCTCGGGGGCCAACGTCCTGACTTTC
CASSYSPSGANVLTF
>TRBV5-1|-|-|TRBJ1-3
TGCGCCAGCAGCTTGACCGATTTCTCCCTAAGCTCTGGAAACACCATATATTTT
CASSLTDFSLSSGNTIYF
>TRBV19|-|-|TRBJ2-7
TGTGCCAGTAGTCTGGCAGGGGGGAAATCCTACGAGCAGTACTTC
CASSLAGGKSYEQYF
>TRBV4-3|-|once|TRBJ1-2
TGCGCCAGCTCCACGCGGGACGCAGGCGTTGGCTACACCTTC
CASSTRDAGVGYTF
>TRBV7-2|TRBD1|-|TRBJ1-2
TGTGCCAGCAGCTTTACAGGGGCGGATGGCTACACCTTC
CASSFTGADGYTF
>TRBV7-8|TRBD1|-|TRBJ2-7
TGTGCCAGCAGCCACACAGGGGGGCTCTACGAGCAGTACTTC
CASSHTGGLYEQYF
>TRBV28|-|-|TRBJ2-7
TGTGCCAGCAGTTTCGAGACGGGGTATCGGTACGAGCAGTACTTC
CASSFETGYRYEQYF
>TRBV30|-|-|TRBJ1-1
TGTGCCTGGAGTGCATACACTGAAGCTTTCTTT
CAWSAYTEAFF